This T cell receptor (beta chain) was sequenced for a study of regulatory T cells in long-lasting Graves disease. Trimming removed 7 bases at V and 4 bases at J, with 13 bases between. CDR3 length: 13 residues. This clonotype showed up many times. Noted time point: persistent/refractory GD, antithyroid drugs over 5 years with positive TRAb. The TCR library was prepared using RNA isolated from PBMCs. Arm-PCR of CDR3 regions and iRepertoire HTBI primers were used to build TCR beta libraries. TCRdb reanalysed the multiplex PCR reads using MiXCR and keeps one entry per CDR3 protein. Here the sample spans 350,000 to 500,000 distinct CDR3 sequences, 21% being singletons.

V usage is TRBV12-3 or TRBV12-4 and J usage is TRBJ2-5, with D perhaps matching TRBD2 (6 bases). Specimen: peripheral blood mononuclear cells (PBMCs), collected when the disease was refractory, from a patient treated with antithyroid drugs. This clonotype originated in a female donor with Graves disease. CDR3 DNA: TGTGCCAGCACGGCGGGAACCGCAGAGACCCAGTACTTC. Translation gives CASTAGTAETQYF.